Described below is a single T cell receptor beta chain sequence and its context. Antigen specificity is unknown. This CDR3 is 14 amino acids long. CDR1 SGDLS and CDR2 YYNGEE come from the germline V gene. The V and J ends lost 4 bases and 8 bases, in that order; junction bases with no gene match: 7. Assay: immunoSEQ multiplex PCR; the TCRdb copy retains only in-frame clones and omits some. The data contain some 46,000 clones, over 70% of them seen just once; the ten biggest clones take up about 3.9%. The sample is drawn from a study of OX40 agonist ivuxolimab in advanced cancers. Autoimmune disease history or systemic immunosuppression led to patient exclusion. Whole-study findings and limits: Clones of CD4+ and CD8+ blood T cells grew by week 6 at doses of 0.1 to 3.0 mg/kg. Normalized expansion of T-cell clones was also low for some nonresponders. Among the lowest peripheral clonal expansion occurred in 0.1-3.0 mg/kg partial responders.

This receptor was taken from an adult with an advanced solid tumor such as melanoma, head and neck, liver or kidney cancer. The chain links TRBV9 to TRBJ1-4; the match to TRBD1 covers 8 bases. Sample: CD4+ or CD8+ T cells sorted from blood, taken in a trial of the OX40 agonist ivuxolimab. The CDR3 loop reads CASSLLDRDEKLFF. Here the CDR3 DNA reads TGTGCCAGCAGCCTCTTGGACAGGGACGAAAAACTGTTTTTT.